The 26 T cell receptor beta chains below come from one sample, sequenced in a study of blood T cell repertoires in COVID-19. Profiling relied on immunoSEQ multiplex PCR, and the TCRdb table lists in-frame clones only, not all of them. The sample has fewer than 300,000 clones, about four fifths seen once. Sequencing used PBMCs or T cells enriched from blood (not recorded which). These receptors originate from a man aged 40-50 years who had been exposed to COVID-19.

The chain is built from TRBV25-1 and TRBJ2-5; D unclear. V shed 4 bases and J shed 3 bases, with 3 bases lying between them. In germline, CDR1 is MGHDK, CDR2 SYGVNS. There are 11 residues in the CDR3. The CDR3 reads CASSAKETQYF. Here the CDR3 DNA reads TGTGCCAGCAGTGCAAAAGAGACCCAGTACTTC.

The CDR3 reads CATQGTSGSYEQYF. The CDR3 DNA follows: TGTGCCACCCAGGGGACTAGCGGATCCTACGAGCAGTACTTC. The chain carries TRBV24-1 and TRBJ2-7; 11 bases line up with TRBD2. The CDR3 consists of 14 residues. V dropped 9 bases and J dropped 1; count of bases not matched to a gene: 4. From germline, CDR1 is KGHDR and CDR2 SFDVKD.

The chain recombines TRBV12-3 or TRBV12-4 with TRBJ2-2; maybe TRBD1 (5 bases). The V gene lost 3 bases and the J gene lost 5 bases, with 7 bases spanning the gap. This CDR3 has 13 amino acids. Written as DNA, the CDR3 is TGTGCCAGCAGTTTGGGGCATACCGGGGAGCTGTTTTTT. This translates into CASSLGHTGELFF.

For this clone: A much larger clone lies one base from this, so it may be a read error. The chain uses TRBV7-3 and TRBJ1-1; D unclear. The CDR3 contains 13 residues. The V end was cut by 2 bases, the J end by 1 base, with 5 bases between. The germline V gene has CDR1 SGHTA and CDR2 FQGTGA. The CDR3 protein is CASSLEENTEAFF. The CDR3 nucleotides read TGTGCCAGCAGCTTAGAGGAGAACACTGAAGCTTTCTTT. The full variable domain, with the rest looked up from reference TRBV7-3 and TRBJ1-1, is GAGVSQTPSNKVTEKGKYVELRCDPISGHTALYWYRQSLGQGPEFLIYFQGTGAADDSGLPNDRFFAVRPEGSVSTLKIQRTERGDSAVYLCASSLEENTEAFFGQGTRLTVV.

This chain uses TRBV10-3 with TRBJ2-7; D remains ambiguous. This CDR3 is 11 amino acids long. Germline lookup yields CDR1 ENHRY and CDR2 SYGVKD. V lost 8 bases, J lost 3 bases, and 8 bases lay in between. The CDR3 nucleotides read TGTGCCATCGGGCAGTTCTACGAGCAGTACTTC. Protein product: CAIGQFYEQYF.

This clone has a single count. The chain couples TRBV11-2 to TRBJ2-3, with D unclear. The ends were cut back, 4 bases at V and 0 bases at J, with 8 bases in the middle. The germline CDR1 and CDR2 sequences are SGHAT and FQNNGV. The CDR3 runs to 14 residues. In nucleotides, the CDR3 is TGTGCCAGCAGCTCTAGACTGAGCACAGATACGCAGTATTTT. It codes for CASSSRLSTDTQYF.

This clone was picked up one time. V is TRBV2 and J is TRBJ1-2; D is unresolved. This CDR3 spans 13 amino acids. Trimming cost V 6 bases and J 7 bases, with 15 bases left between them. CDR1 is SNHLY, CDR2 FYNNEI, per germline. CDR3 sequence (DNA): TGTGCCAGCAGCACCGACAAGCCTGGTGGCTACACCTTC. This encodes CASSTDKPGGYTF. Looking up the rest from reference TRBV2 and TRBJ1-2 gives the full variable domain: EPEVTQTPSHQVTQMGQEVILRCVPISNHLYFYWYRQILGQKVEFLVSFYNNEISEKSEIFDDQFSVERPDGSNFTLKIRSTKLEDSAMYFCASSTDKPGGYTFGSGTRLTVV.

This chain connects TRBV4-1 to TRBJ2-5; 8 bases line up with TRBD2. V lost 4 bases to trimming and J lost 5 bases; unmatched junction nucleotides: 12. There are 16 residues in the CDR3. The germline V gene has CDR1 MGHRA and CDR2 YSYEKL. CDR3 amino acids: CASSPFLAGRQETQYF. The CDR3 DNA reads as TGCGCCAGCAGCCCCTTTTTAGCGGGACGCCAGGAGACCCAGTACTTC.

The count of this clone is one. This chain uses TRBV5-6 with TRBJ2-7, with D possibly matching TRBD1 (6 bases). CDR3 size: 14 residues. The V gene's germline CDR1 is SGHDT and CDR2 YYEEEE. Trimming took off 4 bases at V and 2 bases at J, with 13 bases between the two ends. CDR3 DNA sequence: TGTGCCAGCAGCCACGCGGACAGTCCCTACGAGCAGTACTTC. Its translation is CASSHADSPYEQYF. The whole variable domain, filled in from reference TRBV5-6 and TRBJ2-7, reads DAGVTQSPTHLIKTRGQQVTLRCSPKSGHDTVSWYQQALGQGPQFIFQYYEEEERQRGNFPDRFSGHQFPNYSSELNVNALLLGDSALYLCASSHADSPYEQYFGPGTRLTVT.

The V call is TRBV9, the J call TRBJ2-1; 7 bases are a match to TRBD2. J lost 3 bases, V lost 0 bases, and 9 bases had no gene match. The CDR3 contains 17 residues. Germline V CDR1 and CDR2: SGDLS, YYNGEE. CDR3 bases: TGTGCCAGCAGCGTAGGGGGGACTACGGGCTTCTACAATGAGCAGTTCTTC. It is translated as CASSVGGTTGFYNEQFF. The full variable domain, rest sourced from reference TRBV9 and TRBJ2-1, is DSGVTQTPKHLITATGQRVTLRCSPRSGDLSVYWYQQSLDQGLQFLIQYYNGEERAKGNILERFSAQQFPDLHSELNLSSLELGDSALYFCASSVGGTTGFYNEQFFGPGTRLTVL.

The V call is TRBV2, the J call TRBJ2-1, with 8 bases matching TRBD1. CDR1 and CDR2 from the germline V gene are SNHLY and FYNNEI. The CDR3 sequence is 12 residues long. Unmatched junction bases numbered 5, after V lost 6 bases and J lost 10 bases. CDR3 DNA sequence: TGTGCCAGCAGCAGGGGGCAGCGGGAGCAGTTCTTC. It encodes CASSRGQREQFF.

The DNA for the CDR3 is TGTGCCAGCAGCCAAAGCGGGAGCTCCTACAATGAGCAGTTCTTC. Encoded protein: CASSQSGSSYNEQFF. The chain employs TRBV3-1 (or the pseudogene TRBV3-2) and TRBJ2-1; 8 bases agree with TRBD2. Germline V gene lookup returns CDR1 LGHDT and CDR2 YNNKEL (reference sequence). The ends lost 2 bases at V and 0 bases at J; junction bases unmatched: 0. The CDR3 extends over 15 amino acids.

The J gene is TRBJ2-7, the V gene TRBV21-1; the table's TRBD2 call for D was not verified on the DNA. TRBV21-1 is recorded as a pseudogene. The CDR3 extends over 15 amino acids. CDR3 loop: CASKKESGRYYEQYF. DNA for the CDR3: TGTGCCAGCAAAAAGGAAAGCGGGAGGTACTACGAGCAGTACTTC.

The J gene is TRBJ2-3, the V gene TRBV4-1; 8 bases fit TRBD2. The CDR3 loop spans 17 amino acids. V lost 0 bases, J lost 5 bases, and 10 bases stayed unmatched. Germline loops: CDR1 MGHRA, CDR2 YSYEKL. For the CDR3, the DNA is TGCGCCAGCAGCCAAGAAGGACGGACTAGCTTCAGAGATACGCAGTATTTT. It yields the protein CASSQEGRTSFRDTQYF.

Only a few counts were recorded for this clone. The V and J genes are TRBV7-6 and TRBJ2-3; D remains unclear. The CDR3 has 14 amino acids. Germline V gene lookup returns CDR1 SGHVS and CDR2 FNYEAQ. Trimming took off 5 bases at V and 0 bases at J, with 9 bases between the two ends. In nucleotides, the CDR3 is TGTGCCAGCAGCAAAACAGCTAGCACAGATACGCAGTATTTT. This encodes CASSKTASTDTQYF. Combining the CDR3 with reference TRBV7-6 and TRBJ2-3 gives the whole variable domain GAGVSQSPRYKVTKRGQDVALRCDPISGHVSLYWYRQALGQGPEFLTYFNYEAQQDKSGLPNDRFSAERPEGSISTLTIQRTEQRDSAMYRCASSKTASTDTQYFGPGTRLTVL.

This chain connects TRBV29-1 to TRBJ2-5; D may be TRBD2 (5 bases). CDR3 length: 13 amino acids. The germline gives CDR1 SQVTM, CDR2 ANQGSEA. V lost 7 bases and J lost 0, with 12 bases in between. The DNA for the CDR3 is TGCAGCGCCATCACGGACTACCAAGAGACCCAGTACTTC. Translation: CSAITDYQETQYF.

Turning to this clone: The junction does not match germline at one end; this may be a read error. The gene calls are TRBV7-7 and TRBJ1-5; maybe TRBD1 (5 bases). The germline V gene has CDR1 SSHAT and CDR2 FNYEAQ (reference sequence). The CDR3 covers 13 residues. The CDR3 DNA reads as TGTGCTAGCAGCAGGGACTCCTCCGGGCCCCAGCATTTT. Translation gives CASSRDSSGPQHF.

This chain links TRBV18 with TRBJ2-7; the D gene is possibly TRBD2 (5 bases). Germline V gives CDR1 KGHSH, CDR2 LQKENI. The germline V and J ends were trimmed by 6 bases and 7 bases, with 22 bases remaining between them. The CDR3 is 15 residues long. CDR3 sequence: CASSPLTLPGEEQYF. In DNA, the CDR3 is TGTGCCAGCTCTCCCCTGACACTCCCCGGGGAAGAGCAGTACTTC.

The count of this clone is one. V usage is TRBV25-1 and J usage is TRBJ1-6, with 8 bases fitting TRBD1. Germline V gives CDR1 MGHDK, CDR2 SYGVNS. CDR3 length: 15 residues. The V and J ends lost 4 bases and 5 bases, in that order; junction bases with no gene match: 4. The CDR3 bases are TGTGCCAGCAGTGGAGGGACAGGCGATAATTCACCCCTCCACTTT. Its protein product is CASSGGTGDNSPLHF.

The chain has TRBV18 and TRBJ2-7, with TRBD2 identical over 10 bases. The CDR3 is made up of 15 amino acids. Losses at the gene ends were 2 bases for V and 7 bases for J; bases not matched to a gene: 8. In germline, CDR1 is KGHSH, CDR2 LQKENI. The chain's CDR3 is CASSPSSGRLGEQYF. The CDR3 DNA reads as TGTGCCAGCTCACCAAGTAGCGGGAGGTTGGGGGAGCAGTACTTC.

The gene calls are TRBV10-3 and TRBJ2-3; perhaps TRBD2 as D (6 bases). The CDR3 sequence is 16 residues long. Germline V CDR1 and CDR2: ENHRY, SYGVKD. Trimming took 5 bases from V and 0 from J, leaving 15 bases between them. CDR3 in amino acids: CAISPHGTPSTDTQYF. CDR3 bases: TGTGCCATCAGTCCCCACGGGACTCCTAGCACAGATACGCAGTATTTT.

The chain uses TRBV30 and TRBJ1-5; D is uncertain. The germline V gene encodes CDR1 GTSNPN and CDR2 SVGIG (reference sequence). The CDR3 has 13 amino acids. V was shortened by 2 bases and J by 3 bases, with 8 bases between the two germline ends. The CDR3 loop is CAWSLLVNQPQHF. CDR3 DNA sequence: TGTGCCTGGAGTCTACTGGTCAATCAGCCCCAGCATTTT.

This CDR3 reads CASSSWGQLGYTF. DNA for the CDR3: TGTGCCAGCAGTTCCTGGGGGCAATTGGGCTACACCTTC. V is TRBV12-3 or TRBV12-4 and J is TRBJ1-2; a possible D gene is TRBD1 (6 bases). Trimming took 4 bases from V and 8 from J, leaving 14 bases between them. The CDR3 runs to 13 residues.

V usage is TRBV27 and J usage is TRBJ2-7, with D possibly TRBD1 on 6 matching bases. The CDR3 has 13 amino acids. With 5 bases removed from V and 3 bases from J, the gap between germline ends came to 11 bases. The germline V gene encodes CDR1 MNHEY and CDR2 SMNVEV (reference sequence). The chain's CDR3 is CASSPDSYYEQYF. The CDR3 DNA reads TGTGCCAGCAGTCCGGACAGCTACTACGAGCAGTACTTC.

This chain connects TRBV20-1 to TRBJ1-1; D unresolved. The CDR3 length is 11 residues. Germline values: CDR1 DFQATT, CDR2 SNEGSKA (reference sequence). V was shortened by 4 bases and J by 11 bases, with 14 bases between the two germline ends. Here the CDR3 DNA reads TGCAGTGCTAAACACAGCCTGAGCGCTTTCTTT. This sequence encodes CSAKHSLSAFF.

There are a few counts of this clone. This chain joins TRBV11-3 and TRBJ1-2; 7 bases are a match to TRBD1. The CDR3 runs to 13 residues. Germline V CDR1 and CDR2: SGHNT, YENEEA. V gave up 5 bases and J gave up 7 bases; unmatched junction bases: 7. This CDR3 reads CASSLRTGGGYTF. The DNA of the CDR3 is TGTGCCAGCAGCCTACGGACAGGAGGTGGCTACACCTTC.